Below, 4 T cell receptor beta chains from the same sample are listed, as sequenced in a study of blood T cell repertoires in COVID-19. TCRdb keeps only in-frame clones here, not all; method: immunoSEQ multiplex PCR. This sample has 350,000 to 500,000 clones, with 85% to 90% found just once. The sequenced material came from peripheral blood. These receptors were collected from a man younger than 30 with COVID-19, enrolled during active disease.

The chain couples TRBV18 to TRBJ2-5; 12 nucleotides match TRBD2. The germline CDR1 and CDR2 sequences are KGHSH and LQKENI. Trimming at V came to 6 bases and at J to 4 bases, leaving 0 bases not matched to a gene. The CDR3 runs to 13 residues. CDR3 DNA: TGTGCCAGCTCGGGACTAGCGGGAGAGACCCAGTACTTC. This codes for CASSGLAGETQYF.

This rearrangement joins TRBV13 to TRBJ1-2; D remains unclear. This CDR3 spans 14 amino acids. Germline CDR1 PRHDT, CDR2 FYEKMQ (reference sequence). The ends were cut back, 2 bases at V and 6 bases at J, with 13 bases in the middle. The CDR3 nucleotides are TGTGCCAGCAGCTTATCTCGACGGGGAGATGGCTACACCTTC. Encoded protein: CASSLSRRGDGYTF.

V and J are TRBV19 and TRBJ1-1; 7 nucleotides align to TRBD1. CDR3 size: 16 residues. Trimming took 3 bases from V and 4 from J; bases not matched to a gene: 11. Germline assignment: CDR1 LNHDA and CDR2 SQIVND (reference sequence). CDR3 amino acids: CASSIQTGVFGTEAFF. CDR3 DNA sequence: TGTGCCAGTAGTATCCAAACAGGGGTTTTTGGCACTGAAGCTTTCTTT.

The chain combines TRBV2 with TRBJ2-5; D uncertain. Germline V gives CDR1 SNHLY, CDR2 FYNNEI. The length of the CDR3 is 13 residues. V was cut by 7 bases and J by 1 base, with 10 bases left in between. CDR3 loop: CASTFAFQETQYF. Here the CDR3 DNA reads TGTGCCAGCACTTTTGCGTTCCAAGAGACCCAGTACTTC. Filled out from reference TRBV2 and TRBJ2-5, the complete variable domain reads EPEVTQTPSHQVTQMGQEVILRCVPISNHLYFYWYRQILGQKVEFLVSFYNNEISEKSEIFDDQFSVERPDGSNFTLKIRSTKLEDSAMYFCASTFAFQETQYFGPGTRLLVL.